These 12 T cell receptor beta chains originate from one sample sequenced in a study of human T cells and chemical hapten exposure. TCRdb independently ran MiXCR on the RACE reads; one entry per CDR3 protein. The sample includes approximately 350,000 distinct CDR3 sequences, approximately 6.3% of them seen just once. The sample's time point: patch test 1, 2 weeks after DPC sensitization. Treatment noted: therapeutic diphenylcyclopropenone sensitization with weekly scalp DPC. Sequencing used whole blood, obtained in connection with sensitization to the hapten diphenylcyclopropenone (DPC). These receptors came from a woman under 30 with alopecia areata. Some clones in this sample may be carry-over from other donors' samples.

The J gene is TRBJ1-6, the V gene TRBV7-2, with no clear D. The CDR3 loop spans 14 amino acids. CDR1 is SGHTA, CDR2 FQGNSA, per germline. V lost 0 bases, J lost 9 bases, and 9 bases lay in between. This chain's CDR3 is CASSLALSGSPLHF. The CDR3 DNA reads as TGTGCCAGCAGCTTAGCGTTGTCCGGTTCACCCCTCCACTTT.

This CDR3 is CASSQDPPDKGGNQPQHF. CDR3 DNA sequence: TGTGCCAGCAGCCAAGATCCTCCCGACAAGGGGGGCAATCAGCCCCAGCATTTT. The chain carries TRBV3-1 and TRBJ1-5; weak D call: TRBD1 (6 bases). Germline V gene sequence: CDR1 LGHDT, CDR2 YNNKEL (reference sequence). The CDR3 has 18 amino acids. V lost 0 bases to trimming and J lost 2 bases, with 17 bases between them.

This clonotype showed up just a few times. This chain connects TRBV6-1 to TRBJ2-1; TRBD1 agrees at 7 bases. This CDR3 comprises 16 residues. CDR1 is MNHNS and CDR2 is SASEGT in the germline V gene. V was pared by 1 base and J by 4 bases, with 7 bases of the junction left unmatched. This CDR3 reads CASSEVSGTVYNEQFF. CDR3 DNA: TGTGCCAGCAGTGAAGTATCCGGGACAGTATACAATGAGCAGTTCTTC.

This clonotype has a count of ten or more. The J gene is TRBJ2-1, the V gene TRBV12-3 or TRBV12-4; D unresolved. The V end was cut by 7 bases, the J end by 2 bases, with 6 bases between. The CDR3 has 12 amino acids. The CDR3 protein is CASIGPYNEQFF. CDR3 coding DNA: TGTGCCAGCATAGGACCCTACAATGAGCAGTTCTTC.

The chain has TRBV7-9 and TRBJ2-7; 8 bases line up with TRBD2. CDR3 length: 15 amino acids. The germline CDR1 and CDR2 sequences are SEHNR and FQNEAQ (reference sequence). With 4 bases clipped from V and 3 bases from J, the junction kept 8 bases outside the gene matches. CDR3 protein: CASSSLSGGFYEQYF. The CDR3 DNA sequence: TGTGCCAGCAGCTCCCTGAGCGGGGGCTTCTACGAGCAGTACTTC.

This clonotype was seen repeatedly, ten times or more. The chain employs TRBV12-3 or TRBV12-4 and TRBJ1-5; a possible D gene is TRBD1 (6 bases). This CDR3 spans 14 amino acids. Trimming cost V 3 bases and J 5 bases, with 11 bases left between them. CDR3 sequence (DNA): TGTGCCAGCAGTTTCGGCCAGGGGCATCAGCCCCAGCATTTT. Translation: CASSFGQGHQPQHF.

This clonotype was counted ten times or more. One end of the junction fails to match germline, which may point to a read error. The rearrangement links TRBV7-7 to TRBJ2-3; a possible D gene is TRBD1 (6 bases). CDR1 and CDR2 from the germline V gene are SSHAT and FNYEAQ (reference sequence). The CDR3 has 13 amino acids. The DNA for the CDR3 is TGTGCTAGCAGCTTAGGACAGTCGGATACGCAGTATTTT. It codes for CASSLGQSDTQYF.

In its sample, this clonotype was seen a few times. The rearrangement uses TRBV7-9 and TRBJ2-3; tentatively, D is TRBD2 (6 bases). The ends were cut back, 5 bases at V and 3 bases at J, with 15 bases in the middle. Germline lookup yields CDR1 SEHNR and CDR2 FQNEAQ (reference sequence). The CDR3 extends over 15 amino acids. The CDR3 reads CASSPQGGKTDTQYF. In nucleotides, the CDR3 is TGTGCCAGCAGCCCCCAGGGAGGTAAAACAGATACGCAGTATTTT.

This clonotype was seen repeatedly, ten times or more. This chain uses TRBV6-5 with TRBJ1-2, with a weak D call TRBD1 (5 bases). Germline lookup yields CDR1 MNHEY and CDR2 SVGAGI. V dropped 5 bases and J dropped 5 bases, with 18 bases sitting between them. CDR3 length equals 15 residues. CDR3 amino acids: CASSAEYRTSYGYTF. The CDR3 nucleotides read TGTGCCAGCAGTGCAGAATACAGGACAAGTTATGGCTACACCTTC.

The chain couples TRBV5-1 to TRBJ1-2, with unresolved D. There are 14 residues in the CDR3. Germline-derived CDR1 and CDR2 are SGHRS and YFSETQ. The V gene lost 0 bases and the J gene lost 2 bases, with 8 bases spanning the gap. CDR3 loop: CASSLGSPNYGYTF. The DNA for the CDR3 is TGCGCCAGCAGCTTGGGTTCCCCCAACTATGGCTACACCTTC.

This clonotype was detected only a few times. This sequence joins TRBV21-1 and TRBJ2-1; the table's D call, TRBD1, has no DNA check behind it. TRBV21-1 is shown as a pseudogene. The CDR3 extends over 14 amino acids. The CDR3 sequence is CASSKGDKYNEQFF. CDR3 nucleotides: TGTGCCAGCAGCAAAGGGGACAAGTACAATGAGCAGTTCTTC.

This clonotype was observed a handful of times. The V gene is TRBV7-9, the J gene TRBJ2-1, with D possibly being TRBD1 (6 bases). Germline V gene data show CDR1 as SEHNR and CDR2 as FQNEAQ (reference sequence). Trimming shortened V by 1 base and J by 12 bases, and 7 bases separated the two germline ends. The length of the CDR3 is 11 residues. CDR3 loop: CASSLGRGQFF. The CDR3 nucleotides read TGTGCCAGCAGCTTAGGCAGGGGGCAGTTCTTC. Based on the CDR3 plus reference TRBV7-9 and TRBJ2-1, the full variable domain is DTGVSQNPRHKITKRGQNVTFRCDPISEHNRLYWYRQTLGQGPEFLTYFQNEAQLEKSRLLSDRFSAERPKGSFSTLEIQRTEQGDSAMYLCASSLGRGQFFGPGTRLTVL.